Listed below are T cell receptor beta chains from one sample, sequenced in a study of CD8 T cells in Susac syndrome. Each CDR3 protein is one row after TCRdb ran MiXCR on the immunoSEQ multiplex PCR reads. This table holds around 180,000 distinct CDR3 sequences, approximately 95% found once. What was sequenced was CD8+ T cells from PBMCs. These receptor sequences come from a human donor with multiple sclerosis. Each CDR3 is given without its conserved first and last residue. Each record gives: J gene, V gene, clone size, CDR3 protein. Clone size is given for some rows only: seen once, a few or many times, or a class if the clone is expanded.

J: TRBJ2-7; V: TRBV11-2; size: few; CDR3: ASSLDRHEQY
J: TRBJ2-7; V: TRBV5-4; size: once; CDR3: ASSQQAYEQY
J: TRBJ2-3; V: TRBV18; size: -; CDR3: ASSPPSVTDTQY
J: TRBJ2-5; V: TRBV7-9; size: -; CDR3: ASSSQNLGSQETQY
J: TRBJ2-7; V: TRBV20-1; size: -; CDR3: SATTTGDYEQY
J: TRBJ2-6; V: TRBV24-1; size: -; CDR3: ATSDGFSGANVLT
J: TRBJ2-1; V: TRBV7-9; size: -; CDR3: ASSSPLAVSEGKQF
J: TRBJ2-3; V: TRBV7-6; size: -; CDR3: ASSSHTDTQY
J: TRBJ2-1; V: TRBV3-1; size: -; CDR3: ASSQDAQGGSYNEQF
J: TRBJ1-2; V: TRBV9; size: -; CDR3: ASSVGYRYYGYT
J: TRBJ2-5; V: TRBV7-7; size: -; CDR3: ASSPTAGAQETQY